The rows below give T cell receptor beta chains drawn from one sample of a study of OX40 agonist ivuxolimab in advanced cancers. TCRdb keeps only in-frame clones here, not all; method: immunoSEQ multiplex PCR. The sample shows approximately 60,000 clones, 84% of them seen only once. The sequences come from CD4+ or CD8+ T cells sorted from blood, collected in a trial of the OX40 agonist ivuxolimab. Every receptor here comes from an adult with an advanced solid tumor such as melanoma, head and neck, liver or kidney cancer. The CDR3 runs from the conserved cysteine through the conserved F or W. D genes are given only for firm matches. Clone size is given for some rows only: seen once, a few or many times, or a class if the clone is expanded.

TRBV6-6	-	TRBD1	TRBJ2-7	TGTGCCAGCAGGGGGGACAGGGCGATCCACGAGCAGTACTTC	CASRGDRAIHEQYF
TRBV4-1	-	-	TRBJ1-1	TGCGCCAGCAGCCAAGACCTCGGGGGCTGGACTGAAGCTTTCTTT	CASSQDLGGWTEAFF
TRBV7-8	once	TRBD2	TRBJ2-5	TGTGCCAGCAGCTTTCAAGCGGGGGGGCGGGAGACCCAGTACTTC	CASSFQAGGRETQYF
TRBV5-5	-	-	TRBJ2-3	TGTGCCAGCAGCTTCCTACAGGGTTCAGATACGCAGTATTTT	CASSFLQGSDTQYF
TRBV12-5	-	TRBD1	TRBJ2-1	TGTGCTAGTGGTTACGGACAGGATAACAATGAGCAGTTCTTC	CASGYGQDNNEQFF
TRBV27	few	-	TRBJ1-5	TGTGCCAGCAGTGAATCGTCCCCAAGTCGCTATTACGGATCAGGCAATCAGCCCCAGCATTTT	CASSESSPSRYYGSGNQPQHF
TRBV7-9	-	-	TRBJ2-5	TGTGCCAGCAGCCGGAGCAGGGACCAGTACTTC	CASSRSRDQYF
TRBV28	-	TRBD2	TRBJ2-2	TGTGCCAGCAGCCAAATGGGGTTAGCGGGAGGGTACAACACCGGGGAGCTGTTTTTT	CASSQMGLAGGYNTGELFF
TRBV18	-	-	TRBJ1-5	TGTGCCAGCTCACCATTTGTGGGTTATGGCAATCAGCCCCAGCATTTT	CASSPFVGYGNQPQHF
TRBV28	-	-	TRBJ2-2	TGTGCCAGCAGTTTTTCGGGGGTTCGACGTTACACCGGGGAGCTGTTTTTT	CASSFSGVRRYTGELFF
TRBV19	-	TRBD1	TRBJ1-5	TGTGCCAGTAGTACCCGGACAGGGGGCTTTCAGCCCCAGCATTTT	CASSTRTGGFQPQHF
TRBV7-9	-	-	TRBJ1-1	TGTGCCAGCAGCCCACAGCCAGAAGACCTACGGGGCACTGAAGCTTTCTTT	CASSPQPEDLRGTEAFF
TRBV6-1	-	-	TRBJ1-5	TGTGCCAGCAGTGAAGTTTTTACCGGGCAGAGTCAGCCCCAGCATTTT	CASSEVFTGQSQPQHF
TRBV20-1	-	-	TRBJ2-7	TGCAGTGCCGGGACCCACTACGAGCAGTACTTC	CSAGTHYEQYF
TRBV6-1	-	-	TRBJ2-3	TGTGCCAGTACCTACGTGACCGGAGATACGCAGTATTTT	CASTYVTGDTQYF
TRBV10-3	-	-	TRBJ2-1	TGTGCCATCAGCCGGGCCCTGGACTCCTCGTACAATGAGCAGTTCTTC	CAISRALDSSYNEQFF
TRBV19	few	-	TRBJ1-6	TGTGCCAGTAGTATGAGAGACTCCCCAAATAATTCACCCCTCCACTTT	CASSMRDSPNNSPLHF
TRBV5-1	-	TRBD1	TRBJ1-2	TGCGCCAGCAGCCAGGGGGACGGCTATGGCTACACCTTC	CASSQGDGYGYTF